This TCR beta chain was recorded in a study of molecular identifiers for immune sequencing clone quantification. This CDR3 contains 15 residues. V was shortened by 2 bases and J by 7 bases, with 14 bases between the two germline ends. Germline V gene data show CDR1 as LGHNA and CDR2 as YSLEER. TCRdb re-called the PCR reads with MiXCR, one entry per CDR3 protein. The data contain about 500,000 distinct CDR3 sequences, 20% to 25% of them singletons. In its sample, this clonotype was seen many times. As yet, its antigen is unknown. Points from the study as a whole: For effector cells, clones above 20 RNA copies held over 97% of molecules; for naive cells, under 1%.

J is TRBJ2-2 and V is TRBV4-3; D possibly uses TRBD1 or TRBD2 (5 bases each). Sample: naive CD8+ T cells from blood, with Jurkat cell RNA spiked in. The subset was: FACS-sorted CD8+CD4-CCR7+CD45RA+ naive T cells. This TCR was sampled from a human donor in good health. Some libraries in this study had Jurkat cell RNA spiked in. The CDR3 is CASSQHPRDGGELFF. In DNA form, the CDR3 reads TGCGCCAGCAGCCAACACCCACGGGACGGCGGGGAGCTGTTTTTT.